This TCR beta chain was observed in a study of OX40 agonist ivuxolimab in advanced cancers. Across the study: The study treated patients with ivuxolimab, an agonistic anti-OX40 (CD134) antibody. The dose-escalation group included hepatocellular carcinoma, melanoma, renal cell carcinoma and head and neck cancer. Overall study results and limits: Fewer expanded clones were found on average in CD4+ than in CD8+ T cells. With doses of 0.1 to 3.0 mg/kg, CD4+ and CD8+ blood T cells had undergone clonal expansion by week 6.

Trimming pared 1 base from V and 7 bases from J, leaving 8 bases between. The CDR3 spans 12 residues. In germline, CDR1 is SGHRS, CDR2 YFSETQ. Notes on this clone: Its antigen is still unknown.

The repertoire was sequenced with immunoSEQ multiplex PCR; TCRdb's copy has only in-frame clones and lacks some. The table has some 55,000 clones, roughly 80% seen once; the top ten hold roughly 4%. The source material was CD4+ or CD8+ T cells sorted from blood, sampled in a trial of the OX40 agonist ivuxolimab. This chain joins TRBV5-1 and TRBJ1-2, with unresolved D. The clonotype originates from an adult with an advanced solid tumor such as melanoma, head and neck, liver or kidney cancer. In nucleotides, the CDR3 is TGCGCCAGCAGCTTGACCCGGGGTGGCTACACCTTC. Its protein is CASSLTRGGYTF.